Listed below are T cell receptor beta chains from one sample, sequenced in a study of T cell changes during pregnancy in multiple sclerosis. Method: immunoSEQ multiplex PCR; TCRdb's copy keeps in-frame clones and lacks some. The sample carries tens of thousands of clones, around 93% recorded once. Sequenced here: peripheral blood, sampled after pregnancy. The source of these receptors is a female donor with multiple sclerosis, enrolled in a pregnancy study. Each CDR3 is given with its conserved first and last residue. The D gene is left open where the match is weak. Clone size is shown for a subset of rows, as once, few, many or a class of expanded clone.

clone_size v_call d_call cdr3_aa
NA TRBV7-3 NA CASSLVAGPGELFF
NA TRBV6-5 TRBD1 CASIRGGQGTEAFF
NA TRBV7-9 TRBD1 CASSPSRGLKPYEQYF
once TRBV29-1 NA CSVEAPGAYEQYF
NA TRBV15 NA CATSREQQGGQPQHF
NA TRBV19 NA CASSIGGGANVLTF
NA TRBV13 NA CASSIIGLEQFF
NA TRBV6-6 NA CASSEAHHYEQYF
NA TRBV4-2 NA CASSQSASSYNEQFF
NA TRBV2 NA CASSEVPRDTGELFF
NA TRBV6-1 TRBD2 CASRGTSEKNNEQFF
once TRBV27 NA CASSWVRDEQPQHF